The clone carrying this TCR beta chain has a single count. Trimming pared 4 bases from V and 3 bases from J, leaving 22 bases between. Germline V gene sequence: CDR1 SGDLS, CDR2 YYNGEE. CDR3 size: 17 residues. The data are from a study of identifying expanded T cells in peripheral blood. Repertoires were generated with immunoSEQ multiplex PCR, while TCRdb's copy carries only in-frame clones and drops some. The repertoire has 130,000 or so clones, approximately 80% of them found once; the top ten carry 3% to 3.5%. V usage is TRBV9 and J usage is TRBJ1-1; D unresolved. This receptor was identified in a person aged 18-70 years in good health. Sequencing used blood. CDR3 bases: TGTGCCAGCAGCCCCACCCCGGGAGGGCAGCTACACACTGAAGCTTTCTTT. Translating gives CASSPTPGGQLHTEAFF.